The subject of this entry is one TCR beta chain. The source of the sample is a study of blood T cell repertoires in COVID-19. Overall study: T cells, B-cell-depleted T cells, or PBMCs supplied cDNA or gDNA.

Germline V lookup: CDR1 SGHTA, CDR2 FQGNSA. V lost 5 bases and J lost 2; bases outside the gene matches: 8. The CDR3 is 15 amino acids. The table came from immunoSEQ multiplex PCR; TCRdb's copy has only in-frame clones and leaves some out. This sample has over 100,000 clones, with approximately 90% found just once. This clonotype was sampled from a man aged 50 to 60 with active COVID-19. The sample taken for sequencing was peripheral blood. The chain links TRBV7-2 to TRBJ2-7; 8 bases are shared with TRBD1. DNA of the CDR3: TGTGCCAGCAGCACAGGGGGAACCACAACCTACGAGCAGTACTTC. Translating gives CASSTGGTTTYEQYF.